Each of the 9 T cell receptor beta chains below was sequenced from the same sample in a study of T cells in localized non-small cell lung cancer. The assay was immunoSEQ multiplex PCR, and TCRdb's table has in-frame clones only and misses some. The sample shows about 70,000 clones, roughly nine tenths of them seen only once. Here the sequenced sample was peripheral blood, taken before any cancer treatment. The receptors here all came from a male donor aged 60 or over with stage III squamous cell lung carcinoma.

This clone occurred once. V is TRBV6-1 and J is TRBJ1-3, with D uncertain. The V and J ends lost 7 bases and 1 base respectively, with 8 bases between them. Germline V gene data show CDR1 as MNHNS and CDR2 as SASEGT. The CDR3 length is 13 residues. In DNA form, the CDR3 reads TGTGCCAGCATAGGAGCTTCTGGAAACACCATATATTTT. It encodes CASIGASGNTIYF.

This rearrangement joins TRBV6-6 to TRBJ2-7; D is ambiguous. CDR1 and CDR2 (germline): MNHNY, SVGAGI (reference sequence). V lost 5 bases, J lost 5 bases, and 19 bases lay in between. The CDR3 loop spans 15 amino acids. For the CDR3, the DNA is TGTGCCAGCAGTCCTACGGGTTCCACCACCGACGAGCAGTACGTC. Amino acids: CASSPTGSTTDEQYV.

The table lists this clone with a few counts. The CDR3: CAWRGARGAFF. As DNA, the CDR3 is TGTGCCTGGAGGGGGGCCAGGGGAGCTTTCTTT. J is TRBJ1-1 and V is TRBV30; D possibly corresponds to TRBD1 (6 bases). The germline CDR1 and CDR2 sequences are GTSNPN and SVGIG (reference sequence). The CDR3 loop spans 11 amino acids. Deletions cut 3 bases from V and 10 bases from J, with 12 bases between.

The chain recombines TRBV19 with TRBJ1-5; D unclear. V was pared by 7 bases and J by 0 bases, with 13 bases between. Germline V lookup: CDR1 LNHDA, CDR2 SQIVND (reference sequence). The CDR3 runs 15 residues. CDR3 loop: CASTIRGLSNQPQHF. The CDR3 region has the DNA TGTGCCAGTACCATTAGAGGGCTTAGCAATCAGCCCCAGCATTTT.

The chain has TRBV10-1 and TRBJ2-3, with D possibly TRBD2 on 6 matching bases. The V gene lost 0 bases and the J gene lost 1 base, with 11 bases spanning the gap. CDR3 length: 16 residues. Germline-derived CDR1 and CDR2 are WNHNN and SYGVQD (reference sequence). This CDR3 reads CASSESITGGTDTQYF. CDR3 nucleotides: TGCGCCAGCAGTGAGTCGATAACGGGGGGCACAGATACGCAGTATTTT.

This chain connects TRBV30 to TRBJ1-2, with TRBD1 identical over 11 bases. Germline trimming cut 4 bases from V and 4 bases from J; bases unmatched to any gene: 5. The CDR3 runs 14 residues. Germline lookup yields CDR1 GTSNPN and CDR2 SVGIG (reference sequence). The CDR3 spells CAWNGDRGVYGYTF. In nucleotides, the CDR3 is TGTGCCTGGAACGGGGACAGGGGGGTCTATGGCTACACCTTC.

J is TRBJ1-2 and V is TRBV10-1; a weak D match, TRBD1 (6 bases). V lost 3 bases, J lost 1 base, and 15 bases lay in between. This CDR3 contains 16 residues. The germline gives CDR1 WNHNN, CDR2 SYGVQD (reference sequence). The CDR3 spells CASSDHGPDSNYGYTF. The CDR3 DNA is TGCGCCAGCAGTGACCACGGCCCGGACAGTAACTATGGCTACACCTTC.

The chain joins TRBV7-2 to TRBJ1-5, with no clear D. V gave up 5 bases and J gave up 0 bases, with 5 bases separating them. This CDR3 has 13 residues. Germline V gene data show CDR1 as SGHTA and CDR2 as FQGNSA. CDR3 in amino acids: CASSPNSNQPQHF. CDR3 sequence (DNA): TGTGCCAGCAGCCCCAATAGCAATCAGCCCCAGCATTTT. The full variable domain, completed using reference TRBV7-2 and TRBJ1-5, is GAGVSQSPSNKVTEKGKDVELRCDPISGHTALYWYRQSLGQGLEFLIYFQGNSAPDKSGLPSDRFSAERTGGSVSTLTIQRTQQEDSAVYLCASSPNSNQPQHFGDGTRLSIL.

The CDR3 DNA reads TGTGCCAGCAGCTTAGCCGGGGGGGAGGTGGAGACCCAGTACTTC. Its protein is CASSLAGGEVETQYF. The chain joins TRBV7-2 to TRBJ2-5, with TRBD2 matching over 8 bases. Germline CDR1 SGHTA, CDR2 FQGNSA. This CDR3 region has 15 residues. J lost 5 bases, V lost 0 bases, and 5 bases had no gene match.